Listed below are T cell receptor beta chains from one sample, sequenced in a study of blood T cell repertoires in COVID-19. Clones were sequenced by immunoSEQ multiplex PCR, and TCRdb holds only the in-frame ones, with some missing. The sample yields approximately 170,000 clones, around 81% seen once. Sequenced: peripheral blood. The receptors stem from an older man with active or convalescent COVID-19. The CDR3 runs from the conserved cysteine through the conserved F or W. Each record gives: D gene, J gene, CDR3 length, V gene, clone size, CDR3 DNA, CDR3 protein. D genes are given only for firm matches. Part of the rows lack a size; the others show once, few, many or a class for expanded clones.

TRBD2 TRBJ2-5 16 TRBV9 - TGTGCCAGCAGCGTAGCGCCAGCGGGGAAGTGGGAGACCCAGTACTTC CASSVAPAGKWETQYF
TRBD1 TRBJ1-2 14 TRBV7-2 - TGTGCCAGCAGCTCCCACAGGGGCCCATATGGCTACACCTTC CASSSHRGPYGYTF
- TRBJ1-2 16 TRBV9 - TGTGCCAGCAGCCCCCGGGACACACTCCTCTTAGGGGGCTACACCTTC CASSPRDTLLLGGYTF
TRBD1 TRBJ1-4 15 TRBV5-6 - TGTGCCAGCAGCTTTTCCGGACAGGGTAGGGAAAAACTGTTTTTT CASSFSGQGREKLFF
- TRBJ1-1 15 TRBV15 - TGTGCCACCAGCAGGGAGGGCAGGATGAACACTGAAGCTTTCTTT CATSREGRMNTEAFF
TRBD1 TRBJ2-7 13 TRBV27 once TGTGCCAGCAGTTTAGGGACAGGGGGTATGGAGTACTTC CASSLGTGGMEYF
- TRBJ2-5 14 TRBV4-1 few TGCGCCAGCAGCCAACAAGAACAGGGAGAGACCCAGTACTTC CASSQQEQGETQYF
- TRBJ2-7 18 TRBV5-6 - TGTGCCAGCAGCCTCTTCCTCTTTAGTGGTGCCGGGAACTACGAGCAGTACTTC CASSLFLFSGAGNYEQYF
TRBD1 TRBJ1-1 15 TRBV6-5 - TGTGCCAGCAGTTACCACAGGGGTTTAGGGACTGAAGCTTTCTTT CASSYHRGLGTEAFF
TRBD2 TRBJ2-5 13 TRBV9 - TGTGCCAGCAGCGCTAGACTAGCAGAGACCCAGTACTTC CASSARLAETQYF
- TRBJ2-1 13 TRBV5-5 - TGTGCCAGCAGCTTGGTTCGGGACAATGAGCAGTTCTTC CASSLVRDNEQFF
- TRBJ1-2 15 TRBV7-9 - TGTGCCAGCAGCCCCGGGATCTGGTCCGAGTATGGCTACACCTTC CASSPGIWSEYGYTF
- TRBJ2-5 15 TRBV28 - TGTGCCAGCAGACAGACTAGATCACTCCAAGAGACCCAGTACTTC CASRQTRSLQETQYF
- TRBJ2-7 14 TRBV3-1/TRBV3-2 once TGTGCCAGCAGCCAAGGGACATCATATTACGAGCAGTACTTC CASSQGTSYYEQYF
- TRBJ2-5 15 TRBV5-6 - TGTGCCAGCAGCTTGGGGTTCAGAAGACAAGAGACCCAGTACTTC CASSLGFRRQETQYF
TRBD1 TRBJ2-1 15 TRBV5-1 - TGCGCCAGCAGCCCATGGACAGGGGGCTACAATGAGCAGTTCTTC CASSPWTGGYNEQFF
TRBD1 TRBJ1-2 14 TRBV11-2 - TGTGCCAGCAGTGCGGACAGGGGGCAGAATGGCTACACCTTC CASSADRGQNGYTF
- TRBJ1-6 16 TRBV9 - TGTGCCAGCAGCCTCGGCGGGGGGCGTCATAATTCACCCCTCCACTTT CASSLGGGRHNSPLHF
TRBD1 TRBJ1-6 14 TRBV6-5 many TGTGCCAGCAGAAACAGGGGAGAAGGTTCACCCCTCCACTTT CASRNRGEGSPLHF
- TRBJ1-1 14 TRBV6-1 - TGTGCCAGCAGCTTAAACGGGGTGTACACTGAAGCTTTCTTT CASSLNGVYTEAFF
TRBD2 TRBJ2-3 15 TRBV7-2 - TGTGCCAGCAGCTTTCGAGCGGGGCCCCAAGGTACGCAGTATTTT CASSFRAGPQGTQYF
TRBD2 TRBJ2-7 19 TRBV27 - TGTGCCAGCAGTTCGCCTTTGAAATACCAGCGGGAGAGTATCTACGAGCAGTACTTC CASSSPLKYQRESIYEQYF
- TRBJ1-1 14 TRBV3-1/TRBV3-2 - TGTGCCAGCAGCCATACAGGATCGAACACTGAAGCTTTCTTT CASSHTGSNTEAFF
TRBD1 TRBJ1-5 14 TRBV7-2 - TGTGCCAGCAGCGCCCAGGGGGGCAATCAGCCCCAGCATTTT CASSAQGGNQPQHF
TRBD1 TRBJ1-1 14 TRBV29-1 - TGCAGCGTTGAAGATCGACAGGGTTACACTGAAGCTTTCTTT CSVEDRQGYTEAFF
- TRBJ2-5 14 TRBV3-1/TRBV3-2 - TGTGCCAGCAGCCCCCCCCCGTACCAAGAGACCCAGTACTTC CASSPPPYQETQYF
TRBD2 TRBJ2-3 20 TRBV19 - TGTGCCAGTAGTGGCCGGAAGTCGGGACTAGCACCAACTAGCACAGATACGCAGTATTTT CASSGRKSGLAPTSTDTQYF
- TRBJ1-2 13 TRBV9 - TGTGCCAGCAGCGAGAACGGGAACTATGGCTACACCTTC CASSENGNYGYTF
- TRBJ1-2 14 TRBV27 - TGTGCCAGCAGCCGGGGGGGGGCGGACTATGGCTACACCTTC CASSRGGADYGYTF
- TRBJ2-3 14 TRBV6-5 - TGTGCCAGCAGTTCGCAGGGTGGCCCAGATACGCAGTATTTT CASSSQGGPDTQYF
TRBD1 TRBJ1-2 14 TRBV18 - TGTGCCAGCTCACTACAGGGGGCCTCCTATGGCTACACCTTC CASSLQGASYGYTF
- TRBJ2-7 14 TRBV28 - TGTGCCAGCAGTCTTGGTCAGGGTACCTACGAGCAGTACTTC CASSLGQGTYEQYF
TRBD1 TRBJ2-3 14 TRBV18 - TGTGCCAGCTCAGGACAGGAGGTCACAGATACGCAGTATTTT CASSGQEVTDTQYF
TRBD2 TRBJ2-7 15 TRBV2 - TGTGCCAGCCTTCGAGATAGCGGGAGGGCCCGCGAGCAGTACTTC CASLRDSGRAREQYF
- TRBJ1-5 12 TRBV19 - TGTGCCAGTAGTACCGTAAATCAGCCCCAGCATTTT CASSTVNQPQHF
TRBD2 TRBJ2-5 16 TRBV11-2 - TGTGCCAGCAGCTCCCGGACTAGCGGATTCCAAGAGACCCAGTACTTC CASSSRTSGFQETQYF
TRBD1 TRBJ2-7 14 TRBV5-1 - TGCGCCAGCACCGGGACAGGGAGGTCCTACGAGCAGTACTTC CASTGTGRSYEQYF
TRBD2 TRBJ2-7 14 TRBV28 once TGTGCCAGCAGGCTAGCGGGAGGCCCCTACGAGCAGTACTTC CASRLAGGPYEQYF
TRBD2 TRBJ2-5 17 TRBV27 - TGTGCCAGCAGTTGGGCTAGCGGGGGGTACCACCGAGAGACCCAGTACTTC CASSWASGGYHRETQYF
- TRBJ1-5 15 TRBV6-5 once TGTGCCAGCAGTCCACTACCAGGGGTCAATCAGCCCCAGCATTTT CASSPLPGVNQPQHF
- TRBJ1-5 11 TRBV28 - TGTGCCAGCAGTTTACGTCAGCCCCAGCATTTT CASSLRQPQHF